The text below deals with one T cell receptor (beta chain). It has no known antigen specificity. One base away there is no much larger clone; base qualities are not given. The CDR3 contains 15 residues, cysteine and phenylalanine counted. The sequence is cut down to CDR3 DNA, 45 bases in frame from base 1. The CDR1 and CDR2 encoded by the germline V gene are KGHDR and SFDVKD. V loses 4 bases of germline sequence and J loses 0 bases, and the interval between the two ends is 11 bases. Library prep was done by the immunoSEQ multiplex PCR assay. DNA from the cultured, isolated CD4+ T cells was subjected to TCR beta CDR3 sequencing. On the authors' methods: Non-productive TCR sequences were discarded, and reads were trimmed to the CDR3 region, with only CDR3s of 7 or more amino acids retained. Antigen-specific clonotypes were identified using the MANAFEST web app by comparison of expansion in peptide wells against reference cultures. Positive clones required FDR<0.05 expansion versus reference and all other wells, odds ratio above 5, and frequency above 0.1% in two replicate wells. Cross-reactive clonotypes were defined as significantly expanded in SARS-CoV-2 spike wells and in at least one common cold coronavirus spike condition. Using the stringdist R package, CDR3 similarity was measured by Levenshtein distance, and unrooted trees were constructed with ape in R 3.6.1. TCRdb retrieved this table from immuneACCESS and kept in-frame rearrangements only. Not all clones are present; in checked studies, unresolved V genes account for under half, and no reason is known for the remainder. From that table come the V and J calls and clone size; the DNA was used to work out D and trimming. In all, the sample holds 50,000 or so clones, and about four fifths of those were seen once. 5% to 7% of the sample goes to the ten largest clones.

In the ViraFEST assay, PBMC were stimulated with viral peptide pools, and TCR sequencing was then used to find antigen-specific CD4+ T cell clonotypes based on their expansion. After more than nine days of culture, CD4+ T cells were isolated with the EasySep CD4+ T cell isolation kit. The absence of prior SARS-CoV-2 infection in healthy vaccine recipients was confirmed by negative nucleocapsid antibodies before and after vaccination. Two million PBMC per well were cultured in IMDM with around 5% human AB serum, 8 to 10 IU/ml IL-2 and gentamicin, plus 10 ug/ml peptides. On days 3 and 7, half of the culture medium was replaced with fresh IL-2-containing medium. Each peptide stimulation condition was cultured in triplicate wells unless otherwise noted. Using Ficoll-Paque Plus gradient centrifugation, PBMC were separated from whole blood and then either used fresh or cryopreserved at -140C. The overlapping peptide pools covered the spike proteins of SARS-CoV-2 and of the common cold coronaviruses HCoV-NL63, HCoV-OC43 and HCoV-229E. The QIAamp micro DNA kit was used to extract genomic DNA from the cultured CD4+ T cells.

This entry belongs to a study of vaccination effects on CD4 cells after COVID-19 (dated 2022 in TCRdb). Turning to the overall study: Participants received two doses of either the BNT162b2 or the mRNA-1273 mRNA SARS-CoV-2 vaccine. In both COVID-19 convalescent patients and infection-naive vaccine recipients, the study compared SARS-CoV-2 spike-specific CD4+ TCR repertoires from before mRNA vaccination with those from after it. The Oncomine TCR Beta short-read assay on an Illumina iSeq 100 was used to sequence cultures from other donors in the study. A total of 10 COVID-19 convalescent patients and several SARS-CoV-2-naive healthy vaccine recipients were included in the full study.

Points the paper makes about the study in general: Clones induced by infection and clones induced by vaccination both contracted markedly at late timepoints after vaccination, which fits with T cell responses waning over time. Among healthy vaccine recipients, nearly all vaccine-induced clones were SARS-CoV-2 mono-reactive, and just 1 of 255 was cross-reactive with common cold coronaviruses. Only a small number of convalescent patients were included, and no early post-infection timepoints were available, which limited the study.

The specimen comprised CD4+ T cells from PBMCs cultured with HCoV-OC43 spike peptides, sampled before COVID-19 vaccination. This specimen's cell subset or site label, per the study, means: HCoV-OC43 spike overlapping peptide pool stimulation. The V and J genes are TRBV24-1 and TRBJ2-5, and possibly TRBD1, on 6 matching bases. The TCR was taken from a human donor who received a COVID-19 vaccine. Read as DNA, the sequence is TGTGCCACCAGTGAACCGAGGGGGTACCAAGAGACCCAGTACTTC. Translated, this is CATSEPRGYQETQYF.